Shown below are 30 T cell receptor beta chains from a single sample sequenced in a study of cytomegalovirus exposure and HLA in healthy donors. The primer mix had 60 Vbeta and 13 Jbeta primers. Some clones are missing from TCRdb's copy, which holds only in-frame ones; the method was immunoSEQ multiplex PCR. The table lists 70,000 to 80,000 clones. Source material: PBMCs. All receptors come from a man between 40 and 49 years old in good health and CMV-seronegative.

The rearrangement uses TRBV14 and TRBJ1-1; D remains unclear. The V gene lost 2 bases and the J gene lost 4 bases, with 11 bases spanning the gap. The CDR3 runs to 14 residues. CDR1 SGHDN and CDR2 FVKESK come from the germline V gene. CDR3 in DNA: TGTGCCAGCAGCCAACTAATAGGCGGCACTGAAGCTTTCTTT. Translated, it gives CASSQLIGGTEAFF.

CDR3 coding DNA: TGCAGCGCAACGGGGAGCGGGGGGTACGAGCAGTACTTC. Translating gives CSATGSGGYEQYF. The genes are TRBV29-1 and TRBJ2-7, with 9 bases lining up with TRBD2. Germline CDR1 reads SQVTM; CDR2 reads ANQGSEA. J was trimmed by 4 bases and V by 7 bases; bases with no gene match: 8. The CDR3 covers 13 residues.

This chain joins TRBV4-2 and TRBJ1-2; D is uncertain. Germline V gene lookup returns CDR1 LGHNA and CDR2 YNFKEQ. Trimming shortened V by 0 bases and J by 0 bases, and 8 bases separated the two germline ends. CDR3 length equals 15 residues. The CDR3: CASSQELVANYGYTF. The CDR3 DNA sequence: TGTGCCAGCAGCCAAGAACTAGTAGCTAACTATGGCTACACCTTC.

V gene TRBV4-1 combines with J gene TRBJ1-2, with 7 bases matching TRBD1. The CDR3 runs 16 residues. Germline values: CDR1 MGHRA, CDR2 YSYEKL. V gave up 1 base and J gave up 6 bases; unmatched junction bases: 11. CDR3 amino acids: CASSQAGQDLIDGYTF. The DNA for the CDR3 is TGCGCCAGCAGCCAAGCTGGACAGGATCTGATCGATGGCTACACCTTC.

J is TRBJ1-1 and V is TRBV10-3, with TRBD1 identical over 8 bases. CDR3 length: 13 amino acids. V lost 11 bases and J lost 3; bases outside the gene matches: 8. Germline values: CDR1 ENHRY, CDR2 SYGVKD. CDR3 sequence reads: CAANRGVDTEAFF. The CDR3 DNA reads as TGTGCCGCCAACAGGGGGGTAGACACTGAAGCTTTCTTT.

The CDR3 loop is CASRQESSYEQYF. The CDR3 bases are TGCGCCAGCAGACAGGAAAGCTCCTACGAGCAGTACTTC. The V and J genes are TRBV5-1 and TRBJ2-7; TRBD1 might be the D (5 bases). Trimming took off 5 bases at V and 0 bases at J, with 9 bases between the two ends. This CDR3 spans 13 amino acids. CDR1 and CDR2 (germline): SGHRS, YFSETQ.

This rearrangement joins TRBV5-1 to TRBJ2-7, with 10 bases matching TRBD1. V lost 8 bases, J lost 3 bases, and 8 bases stayed unmatched. The CDR3 contains 14 residues. The germline V gene has CDR1 SGHRS and CDR2 YFSETQ. CDR3 coding DNA: TGCGCCAGTACCTACGGGACAGGGGACTACGAGCAGTACTTC. Encoded protein: CASTYGTGDYEQYF.

This rearrangement joins TRBV6-4 to TRBJ2-3, with TRBD2 matching 9 bases. This CDR3 is built from 16 residues. J lost 5 bases, V lost 2 bases, and 8 bases had no gene match. Germline assignment: CDR1 MRHNA and CDR2 SNTAGT. DNA of the CDR3: TGTGCCAGCAGTGACAAAGCGGGGGGCCAGAAAGATACGCAGTATTTT. It specifies CASSDKAGGQKDTQYF.

The chain joins TRBV5-6 to TRBJ1-2; D remains unclear. V was trimmed by 0 bases and J by 12 bases, leaving 12 bases between them. CDR1 is SGHDT and CDR2 is YYEEEE in the germline V gene. CDR3 length: 12 residues. The CDR3 reads CASSLAGMGHTF. The CDR3 DNA is TGTGCCAGCAGCTTGGCCGGGATGGGCCACACCTTC.

The V and J genes are TRBV7-8 and TRBJ1-2; 8 bases match TRBD1. The CDR3 is made up of 13 amino acids. V gave up 3 bases and J gave up 8 bases; unmatched junction bases: 5. Germline assignment: CDR1 SGHVS and CDR2 FQNEAQ. This chain's CDR3 is CASSFVQGEGYTF. In DNA, the CDR3 is TGTGCCAGCAGCTTCGTACAGGGGGAAGGCTACACCTTC. Based on the CDR3 plus reference TRBV7-8 and TRBJ1-2, the full variable domain is GAGVSQSPRYKVAKRGQDVALRCDPISGHVSLFWYQQALGQGPEFLTYFQNEAQLDKSGLPSDRFFAERPEGSVSTLKIQRTQQEDSAVYLCASSFVQGEGYTFGSGTRLTVV.

V and J are TRBV5-1 and TRBJ2-2; 9 nucleotides match TRBD1. This CDR3 spans 15 amino acids. The J segment lost 3 bases and the V segment lost 1 base, leaving 1 base of the junction unmatched. Germline V gene data show CDR1 as SGHRS and CDR2 as YFSETQ. The CDR3 sequence is CASSLTGGDTGELFF. DNA for the CDR3: TGCGCCAGCAGCTTGACAGGGGGCGACACCGGGGAGCTGTTTTTT.

The gene calls are TRBV15 and TRBJ2-7; TRBD1 is a possible D gene (6 bases). The germline V gene encodes CDR1 LNHNV and CDR2 YYDKDF (reference sequence). The CDR3 sequence is 18 residues long. Trimming removed 0 bases from V and 0 bases from J, with 18 bases in between. CDR3 loop: CATSRDIPDSSFSYEQYF. The DNA of the CDR3 is TGTGCCACCAGCAGAGATATACCGGACAGTAGTTTCTCCTACGAGCAGTACTTC.

This chain links TRBV18 with TRBJ2-7, with D perhaps matching TRBD1 (7 bases). The CDR3 has 17 amino acids. Germline V gene data show CDR1 as KGHSH and CDR2 as LQKENI. V lost 1 base and J 3 bases, leaving 19 bases between the germline ends. DNA for the CDR3: TGTGCCAGCTCACCACTTGGTCGGGGCAGGGGGGACTACGAGCAGTACTTC. Amino acids: CASSPLGRGRGDYEQYF.

The V gene is TRBV4-1, the J gene TRBJ2-7, with 11 bases lining up with TRBD1. With 4 bases clipped from V and 6 bases from J, the junction kept 11 bases outside the gene matches. The CDR3 sequence is 16 residues long. Germline CDR1 is MGHRA and CDR2 is YSYEKL. The DNA for the CDR3 is TGCGCCAGCAGCCCAAACCGAGGACAGGGGGCTCTCGAGCAGTACTTC. It yields the protein CASSPNRGQGALEQYF.

Concerning this clone: The junction departs from the called germline gene at one end, perhaps through a read error. The V call is TRBV13, the J call TRBJ2-7; 8 nucleotides agree with TRBD1. Germline CDR1 reads PRHDT; CDR2 reads FYEKMQ (reference sequence). The CDR3 is made up of 13 amino acids. CDR3: CASKGTGDPERYF. The DNA for the CDR3 is TGTGCCAGCAAAGGGACAGGTGATCCCGAGCGGTACTTC.

The chain employs TRBV7-9 and TRBJ2-7; possibly TRBD2 for D (6 bases). Germline V gene lookup returns CDR1 SEHNR and CDR2 FQNEAQ (reference sequence). Trimming shortened V by 3 bases and J by 7 bases, and 13 bases separated the two germline ends. The CDR3 sequence is 13 residues long. The DNA of the CDR3 is TGTGCCAGCAGCTTCGGGGGAATGAGTGAGCAGTACTTC. It translates to CASSFGGMSEQYF.

This sequence joins TRBV15 and TRBJ1-4, with 9 bases matching TRBD1. Germline values: CDR1 LNHNV, CDR2 YYDKDF (reference sequence). V gave up 1 base and J gave up 8 bases; unmatched junction bases: 8. The CDR3 runs to 16 residues. The CDR3 nucleotides are TGTGCCACCAGCAGAGCCCCGGGACAGGGTCCAGAAAAACTGTTTTTT. Encoded protein: CATSRAPGQGPEKLFF.

For the CDR3, the DNA is TGTGCCAGTACCATGGGGACCGGGACAAGCACCGGAAACACCATATATTTT. Protein: CASTMGTGTSTGNTIYF. The gene calls are TRBV19 and TRBJ1-3; TRBD1 might be the D (6 bases). CDR3 length equals 17 residues. The germline V gene encodes CDR1 LNHDA and CDR2 SQIVND (reference sequence). V dropped 7 bases and J dropped 4 bases, with 23 bases sitting between them.

This chain links TRBV6-1 with TRBJ1-2; D gene ambiguous. The CDR3 loop spans 12 amino acids. Germline CDR1 and CDR2: MNHNS and SASEGT. V lost 8 bases to trimming and J lost 0 bases, with 7 bases between them. The CDR3 nucleotides read TGTGCCAGCTCGACTCCTAACTATGGCTACACCTTC. It translates to CASSTPNYGYTF.

This chain links TRBV6-1 with TRBJ2-3; 7 bases align to TRBD2. V was pared by 2 bases and J by 0 bases, with 8 bases of the junction left unmatched. Germline V gene lookup returns CDR1 MNHNS and CDR2 SASEGT. CDR3 length: 17 amino acids. CDR3 DNA: TGTGCCAGCAGTGAATTCGGACTAGTTTCTAGCACAGATACGCAGTATTTT. Protein sequence: CASSEFGLVSSTDTQYF.

V is TRBV5-6 and J is TRBJ1-1; D not certain. Trimming took 4 bases from V and 11 from J, leaving 21 bases between them. The germline V gene has CDR1 SGHDT and CDR2 YYEEEE. The CDR3 covers 14 residues. In DNA, the CDR3 is TGTGCCAGCAGCCCTGGCGCAAGGTGGGAGGTCGCTTTCTTT. It yields the protein CASSPGARWEVAFF.

V gene TRBV5-1 combines with J gene TRBJ1-2; TRBD1 matches 7 bases. The J segment lost 6 bases and the V segment lost 4 bases, leaving 6 bases of the junction unmatched. This CDR3 region has 13 residues. Germline CDR1 SGHRS, CDR2 YFSETQ. The CDR3 DNA reads as TGCGCCAGCAGCCCACAGGGGTACGATGGCTACACCTTC. It specifies CASSPQGYDGYTF.

CDR3 coding DNA: TGTGCCAGCAGCTTACGATCCGGGGGACCCTCTGGAAACACCATATATTTT. It encodes CASSLRSGGPSGNTIYF. The J gene is TRBJ1-3, the V gene TRBV7-6; D may be TRBD1 (5 bases). The CDR3 has 17 amino acids. Deletions cut 2 bases from V and 0 bases from J, with 14 bases between. Germline CDR1 and CDR2: SGHVS and FNYEAQ.

The chain carries TRBV10-3 and TRBJ2-7; 7 nucleotides agree with TRBD1. The junction had 10 bases not matched to a gene; V was cut back by 8 bases and J by 0 bases. The CDR3 extends over 15 amino acids. Looked up from germline, CDR1 is ENHRY and CDR2 is SYGVKD. The CDR3: CAIRPSTGSSYEQYF. The CDR3 DNA sequence: TGTGCCATCCGTCCCTCGACAGGGAGCTCCTACGAGCAGTACTTC.

The J gene is TRBJ2-7, the V gene TRBV28; the D gene is possibly TRBD2 (6 bases). Trimming took 6 bases from V and 2 from J, leaving 17 bases between them. CDR3 length: 15 residues. CDR1 is MDHEN, CDR2 SYDVKM, per germline. CDR3 in amino acids: CASSPSPGVAYEQYF. The DNA of the CDR3 is TGTGCCAGCAGCCCCAGCCCGGGGGTGGCCTACGAGCAGTACTTC.

The J gene is TRBJ1-6, the V gene TRBV4-2; 7 bases match TRBD1. The CDR3 spans 17 residues. Germline V gene data show CDR1 as LGHNA and CDR2 as YNFKEQ. V was clipped by 4 bases and J by 0 bases; unmatched bases: 6. CDR3 sequence: CASSLQTGSSYNSPLHF. CDR3 in DNA: TGTGCCAGCAGCCTACAGACAGGGAGCTCCTATAATTCACCCCTCCACTTT.

J is TRBJ1-5 and V is TRBV5-6; 12 positions agree with TRBD1. The CDR3 contains 16 residues. In germline, CDR1 is SGHDT, CDR2 YYEEEE. J was trimmed by 3 bases and V by 3 bases; bases with no gene match: 4. As DNA, the CDR3 is TGTGCCAGCAGCTCCGGGACAGGGGGCCCCAATCAGCCCCAGCATTTT. It yields the protein CASSSGTGGPNQPQHF.

This rearrangement joins TRBV9 to TRBJ2-7; 8 nucleotides align to TRBD2. V trimming: 0 bases; J trimming: 4 bases; junction bases outside the gene matches: 6. The CDR3 contains 15 residues. Germline values: CDR1 SGDLS, CDR2 YYNGEE. The CDR3 DNA sequence: TGTGCCAGCAGCGTAGCAGTAGCGGGGTTGTACGAGCAGTACTTC. Amino acid sequence: CASSVAVAGLYEQYF.

V gene TRBV4-2 combines with J gene TRBJ2-1, with 10 bases matching TRBD2. CDR3 length equals 16 residues. J gave up 8 bases and V 4 bases, and 11 bases lay outside the gene matches. Germline loops: CDR1 LGHNA, CDR2 YNFKEQ. CDR3 protein: CASSLKSGGVPHEQFF. CDR3 in DNA: TGTGCCAGCAGCCTTAAAAGCGGGGGGGTCCCTCATGAGCAGTTCTTC.

The chain has TRBV7-6 and TRBJ2-1, with a tentative D call TRBD2 (7 bases). The CDR3 runs to 14 residues. Trimming removed 2 bases from V and 8 bases from J, with 13 bases in between. Germline CDR1 SGHVS, CDR2 FNYEAQ. As DNA, the CDR3 is TGTGCCAGCAGCTTAATCGGGGGGCAGTATGAGCAGTTCTTC. Its translation is CASSLIGGQYEQFF. Supplemented by reference TRBV7-6 and TRBJ2-1, the full variable domain reads GAGVSQSPRYKVTKRGQDVALRCDPISGHVSLYWYRQALGQGPEFLTYFNYEAQQDKSGLPNDRFSAERPEGSISTLTIQRTEQRDSAMYRCASSLIGGQYEQFFGPGTRLTVL.